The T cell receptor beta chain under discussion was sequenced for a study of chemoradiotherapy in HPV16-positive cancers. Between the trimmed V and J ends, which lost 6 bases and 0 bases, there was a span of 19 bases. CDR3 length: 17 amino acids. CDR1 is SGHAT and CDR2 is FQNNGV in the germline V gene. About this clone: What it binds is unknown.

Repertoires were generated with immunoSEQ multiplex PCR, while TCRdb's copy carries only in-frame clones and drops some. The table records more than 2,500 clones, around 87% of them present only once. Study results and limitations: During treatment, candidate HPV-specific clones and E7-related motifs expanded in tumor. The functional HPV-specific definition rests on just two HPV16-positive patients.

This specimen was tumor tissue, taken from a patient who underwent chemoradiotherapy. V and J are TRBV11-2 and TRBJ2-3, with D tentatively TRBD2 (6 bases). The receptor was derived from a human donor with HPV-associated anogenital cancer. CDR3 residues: CASRIKAGILSTDTQYF. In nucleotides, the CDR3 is TGTGCCAGCAGGATTAAAGCGGGTATCCTTAGCACAGATACGCAGTATTTT.